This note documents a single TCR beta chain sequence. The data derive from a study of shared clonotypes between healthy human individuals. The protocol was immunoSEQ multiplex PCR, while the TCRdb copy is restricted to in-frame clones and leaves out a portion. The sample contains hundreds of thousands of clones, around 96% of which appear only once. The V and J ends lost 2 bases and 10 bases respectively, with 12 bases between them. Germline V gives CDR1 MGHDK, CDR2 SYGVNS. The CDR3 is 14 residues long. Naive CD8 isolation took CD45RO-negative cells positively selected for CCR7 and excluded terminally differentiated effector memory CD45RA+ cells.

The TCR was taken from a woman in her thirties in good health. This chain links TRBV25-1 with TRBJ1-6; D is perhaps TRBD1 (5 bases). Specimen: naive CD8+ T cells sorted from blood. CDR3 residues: CASSELERDSPLHF. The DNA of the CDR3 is TGTGCCAGCAGTGAACTGGAGAGGGACTCACCCCTCCACTTT.